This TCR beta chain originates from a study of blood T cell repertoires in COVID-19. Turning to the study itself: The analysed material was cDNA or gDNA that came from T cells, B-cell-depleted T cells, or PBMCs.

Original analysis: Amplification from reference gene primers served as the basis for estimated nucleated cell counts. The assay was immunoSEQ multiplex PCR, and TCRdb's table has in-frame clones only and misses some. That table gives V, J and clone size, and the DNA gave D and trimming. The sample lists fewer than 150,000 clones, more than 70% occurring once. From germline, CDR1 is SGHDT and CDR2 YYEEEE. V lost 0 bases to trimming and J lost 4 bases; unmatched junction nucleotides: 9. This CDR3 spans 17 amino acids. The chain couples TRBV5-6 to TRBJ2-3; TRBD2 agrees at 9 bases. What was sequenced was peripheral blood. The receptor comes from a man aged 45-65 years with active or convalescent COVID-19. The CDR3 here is CASSLGSASGMADTQYF. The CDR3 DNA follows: TGTGCCAGCAGCTTGGGGTCGGCTAGCGGGATGGCAGATACGCAGTATTTT.